This entry features one T cell receptor beta chain sequence. Antigen specificity is unknown. These data are taken from a study of T cell repertoires in ileal Crohn's disease. The wider study: About half received postoperative treatment, 10 to 11 with thiopurines and under 20 anti-TNF. Study-wide results and caveats: Compared with non-smokers, active smokers at surgery showed more clonal expansions. Every patient over 26.8% clonality showed endoscopic recurrence.

TCRdb's table, derived via immunoSEQ multiplex PCR, lists solely in-frame clones and lacks some. The data show approximately 15,000 clones, 60% to 85% seen once. The time point was: inflamed ileum from the surgical specimen. Adults with ileal or ileocolonic Crohn's disease and an indication for resection were eligible. Material for sequencing was ileal tissue. This receptor was identified in an adult with Crohn's disease.

CDR3 sequence reads: CASSVAGGPDGTQYF. Here the CDR3 DNA reads TGTGCCAGCAGTGTCGCGGGGGGGCCTGACGGTACGCAGTATTTT. V is TRBV6-4 and J is TRBJ2-3; 9 nucleotides align to TRBD2. J gave up 8 bases and V 4 bases, and 10 bases lay outside the gene matches. Germline CDR1 and CDR2: MRHNA and SNTAGT. The CDR3 extends over 15 amino acids.